These 8 T cell receptor beta chains were all obtained from the same sample, sequenced in a study of blood T cells in healthy people across ages. Sample-barcoded 5' priming and a J-beta primer mix drove a second PCR of 7 to 11 cycles. In TCRdb, the 5' RACE reads were re-called with MiXCR into one record per CDR3 protein. The sample has some 850,000 distinct CDR3 sequences, roughly 25% seen once. These sequences were also reported in another study, on T cells of mothers and their children.

Material for sequencing was blood. The receptors were gathered from a boy younger than 18 in good health.

This clonotype appeared a few times. This rearrangement joins TRBV24-1 to TRBJ1-2, with D perhaps TRBD1 (6 bases). V was shortened by 7 bases and J by 2 bases, with 13 bases between the two germline ends. Germline V gives CDR1 KGHDR, CDR2 SFDVKD. CDR3 length: 14 amino acids. The CDR3 region is CATSDPDRNYGYTF. CDR3 nucleotide sequence: TGTGCCACCAGCGACCCGGACAGAAACTATGGCTACACCTTC.

This clonotype was seen only a few times. This chain connects TRBV18 to TRBJ2-7, with 9 bases matching TRBD1. The junction had 7 bases not matched to a gene; V was cut back by 3 bases and J by 4 bases. CDR3 size: 15 residues. CDR1 and CDR2 from the germline V gene are KGHSH and LQKENI. In nucleotides, the CDR3 is TGTGCCAGCTCACCCCGACAGGGGGGGATGTACGAGCAGTACTTC. Translated: CASSPRQGGMYEQYF.

This clonotype occurred many times. The V call is TRBV4-3, the J call TRBJ2-7; D perhaps matches TRBD1 (6 bases). This CDR3 is 14 amino acids long. V lost 1 base and J 2 bases, leaving 9 bases between the germline ends. Germline V CDR1 and CDR2: LGHNA, YSLEER. The CDR3 DNA follows: TGCGCCAGCAGCCAAGCTAGGGGGACCTACGAGCAGTACTTC. It yields the protein CASSQARGTYEQYF.

This clonotype has just a few counts. The chain is built from TRBV9 and TRBJ1-2, with TRBD1 identical over 7 bases. This CDR3 is built from 13 residues. Trimming at V came to 5 bases and at J to 6 bases, leaving 7 bases not matched to a gene. CDR1 SGDLS and CDR2 YYNGEE come from the germline V gene. The CDR3 protein is CASSPDRADGYTF. CDR3 DNA: TGTGCCAGCAGTCCCGACAGGGCGGATGGCTACACCTTC. Full variable domain (rest looked up from reference TRBV9 and TRBJ1-2): DSGVTQTPKHLITATGQRVTLRCSPRSGDLSVYWYQQSLDQGLQFLIQYYNGEERAKGNILERFSAQQFPDLHSELNLSSLELGDSALYFCASSPDRADGYTFGSGTRLTVV.

In its sample, this clonotype was seen once. The V gene is TRBV5-1, the J gene TRBJ1-1, with D possibly matching TRBD1 (6 bases). Looked up from germline, CDR1 is SGHRS and CDR2 is YFSETQ. The V and J ends lost 2 bases and 2 bases respectively, with 10 bases between them. The CDR3 is made up of 14 amino acids. The CDR3 loop reads CASSFSGTNTEAFF. The CDR3, as DNA: TGCGCCAGCAGCTTTTCCGGGACAAACACTGAAGCTTTCTTT.

This sequence joins TRBV20-1 and TRBJ2-1; 10 nucleotides align to TRBD2. Germline trimming cut 0 bases from V and 13 bases from J; bases unmatched to any gene: 9. Germline V gives CDR1 DFQATT, CDR2 SNEGSKA (reference sequence). There are 14 residues in the CDR3. The CDR3 coding sequence is TGCAGTGCTAGAGATGGGGCTAGCGGGGGAAGTCAGTTCTTC. Amino acids: CSARDGASGGSQFF.

The chain uses TRBV7-3 and TRBJ2-3; weak D call: TRBD2 (5 bases). V was shortened by 1 base and J by 4 bases, with 15 bases between the two germline ends. This CDR3 has 16 residues. Per the germline V gene, CDR1 is SGHTA and CDR2 is FQGTGA. The CDR3 nucleotides read TGTGCCAGCAGCTTAAAACTAGGAGGCACAGCAGATACGCAGTATTTT. The encoded protein is CASSLKLGGTADTQYF.

V gene TRBV5-1 combines with J gene TRBJ2-3; TRBD2 aligns across 8 bases. The ends lost 1 base at V and 5 bases at J; junction bases unmatched: 6. Germline-derived CDR1 and CDR2 are SGHRS and YFSETQ. There are 15 residues in the CDR3. CDR3 in amino acids: CASSLSSGSRDTQYF. In DNA form, the CDR3 reads TGCGCCAGCAGCTTGTCCAGCGGGAGCCGAGATACGCAGTATTTT.